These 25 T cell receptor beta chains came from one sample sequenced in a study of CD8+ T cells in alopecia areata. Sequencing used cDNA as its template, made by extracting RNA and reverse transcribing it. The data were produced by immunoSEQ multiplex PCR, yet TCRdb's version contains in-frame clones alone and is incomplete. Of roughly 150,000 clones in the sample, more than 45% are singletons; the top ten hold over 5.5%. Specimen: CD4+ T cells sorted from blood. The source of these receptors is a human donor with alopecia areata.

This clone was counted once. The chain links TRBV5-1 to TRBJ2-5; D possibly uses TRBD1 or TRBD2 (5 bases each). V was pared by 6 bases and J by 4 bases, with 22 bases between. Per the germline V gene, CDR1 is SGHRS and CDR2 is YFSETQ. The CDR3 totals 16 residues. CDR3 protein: CASMAFPGSGGETQYF. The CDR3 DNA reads TGCGCCAGCATGGCGTTTCCAGGGTCAGGAGGAGAGACCCAGTACTTC.

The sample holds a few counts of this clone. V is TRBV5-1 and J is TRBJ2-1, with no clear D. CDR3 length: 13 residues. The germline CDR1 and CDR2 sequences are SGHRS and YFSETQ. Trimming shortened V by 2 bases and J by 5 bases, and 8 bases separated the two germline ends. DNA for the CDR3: TGCGCCAGCAGCTTTTCCGGAAACAATGAGCAGTTCTTC. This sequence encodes CASSFSGNNEQFF. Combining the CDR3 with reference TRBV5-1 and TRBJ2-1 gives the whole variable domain KAGVTQTPRYLIKTRGQQVTLSCSPISGHRSVSWYQQTPGQGLQFLFEYFSETQRNKGNFPGRFSGRQFSNSRSEMNVSTLELGDSALYLCASSFSGNNEQFFGPGTRLTVL.

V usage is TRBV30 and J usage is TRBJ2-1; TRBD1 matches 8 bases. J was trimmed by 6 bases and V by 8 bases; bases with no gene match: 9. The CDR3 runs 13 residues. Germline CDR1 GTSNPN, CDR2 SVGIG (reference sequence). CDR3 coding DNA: TGTGCCGTCGGCAGGGGGCTAGGCAATGAGCAGTTCTTC. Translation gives CAVGRGLGNEQFF.

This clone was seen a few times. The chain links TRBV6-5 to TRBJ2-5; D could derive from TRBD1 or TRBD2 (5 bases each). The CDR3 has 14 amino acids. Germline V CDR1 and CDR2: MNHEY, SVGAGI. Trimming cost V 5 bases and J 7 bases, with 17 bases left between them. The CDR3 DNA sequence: TGTGCCAGCAGTGTACCGGGACCTCCAGGGACCCAGTACTTC. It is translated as CASSVPGPPGTQYF.

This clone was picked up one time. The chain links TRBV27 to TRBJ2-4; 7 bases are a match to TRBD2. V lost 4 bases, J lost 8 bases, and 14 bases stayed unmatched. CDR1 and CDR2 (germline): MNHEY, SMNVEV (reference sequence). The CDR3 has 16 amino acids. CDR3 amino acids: CASSSLGGGWGDIQYF. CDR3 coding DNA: TGTGCCAGCAGTTCCCTTGGCGGGGGTTGGGGGGACATTCAGTACTTC.

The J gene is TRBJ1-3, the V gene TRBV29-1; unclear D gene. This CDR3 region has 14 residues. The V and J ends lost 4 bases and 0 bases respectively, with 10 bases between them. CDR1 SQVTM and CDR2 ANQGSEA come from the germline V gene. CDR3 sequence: CSVAAGNSGNTIYF. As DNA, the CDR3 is TGCAGCGTTGCCGCTGGGAACTCTGGAAACACCATATATTTT. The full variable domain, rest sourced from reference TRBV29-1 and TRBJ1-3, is SAVISQKPSRDICQRGTSLTIQCQVDSQVTMMFWYRQQPGQSLTLIATANQGSEATYESGFVIDKFPISRPNLTFSTLTVSNMSPEDSSIYLCSVAAGNSGNTIYFGEGSWLTVV.

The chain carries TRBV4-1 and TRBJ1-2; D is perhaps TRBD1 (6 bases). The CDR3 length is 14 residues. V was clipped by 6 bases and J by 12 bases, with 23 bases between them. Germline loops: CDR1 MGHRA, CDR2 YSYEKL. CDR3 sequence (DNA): TGCGCCAGCAGGAACCCGGGACAATCCGCCGTCCACACCTTC. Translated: CASRNPGQSAVHTF.

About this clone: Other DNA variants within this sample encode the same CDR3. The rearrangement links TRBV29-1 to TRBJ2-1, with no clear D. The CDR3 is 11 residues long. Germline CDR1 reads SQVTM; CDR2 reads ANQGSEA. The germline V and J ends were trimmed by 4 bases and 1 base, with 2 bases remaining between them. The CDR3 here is CSVGSYNEQFF. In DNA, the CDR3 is TGCAGCGTTGGATCCTACAATGAGCAGTTCTTC.

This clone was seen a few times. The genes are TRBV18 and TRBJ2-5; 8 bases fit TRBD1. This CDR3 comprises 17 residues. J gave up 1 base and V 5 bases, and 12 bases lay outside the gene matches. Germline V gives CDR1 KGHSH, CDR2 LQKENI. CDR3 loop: CASSSISQGAVQETQYF. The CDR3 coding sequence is TGTGCCAGCTCATCGATCTCTCAGGGGGCGGTCCAAGAGACCCAGTACTTC.

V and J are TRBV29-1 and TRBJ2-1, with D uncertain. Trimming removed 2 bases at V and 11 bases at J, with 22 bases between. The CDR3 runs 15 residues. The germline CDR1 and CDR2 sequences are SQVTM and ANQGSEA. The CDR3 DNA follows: TGCAGCGTTGAAAATAGGAGAGAGATCTCGGGCCAGCAGTTCTTC. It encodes CSVENRREISGQQFF.

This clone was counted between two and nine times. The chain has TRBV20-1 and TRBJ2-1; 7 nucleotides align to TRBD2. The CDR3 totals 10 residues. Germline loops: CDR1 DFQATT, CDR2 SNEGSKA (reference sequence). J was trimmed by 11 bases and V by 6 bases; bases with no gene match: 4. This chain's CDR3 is CSATREKQFF. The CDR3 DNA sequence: TGCAGTGCGACGCGGGAGAAGCAGTTCTTC.

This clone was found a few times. The CDR3 DNA sequence: TGCGCCAGCAGCTTGAGTAATGTTGACAGTCAAGAGACCCAGTACTTC. Amino acid sequence: CASSLSNVDSQETQYF. The chain joins TRBV5-1 to TRBJ2-5, with a possible D match to TRBD1 (5 bases). Trimming shortened V by 1 base and J by 2 bases, and 15 bases separated the two germline ends. The length of the CDR3 is 16 residues. Per the germline V gene, CDR1 is SGHRS and CDR2 is YFSETQ.

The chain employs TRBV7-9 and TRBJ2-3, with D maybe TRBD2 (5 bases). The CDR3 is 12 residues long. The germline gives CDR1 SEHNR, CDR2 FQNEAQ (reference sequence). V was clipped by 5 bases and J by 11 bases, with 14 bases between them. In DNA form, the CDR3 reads TGTGCCAGCAGCCCCGGCGGTGGGAGGCAGTATTTT. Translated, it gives CASSPGGGRQYF.

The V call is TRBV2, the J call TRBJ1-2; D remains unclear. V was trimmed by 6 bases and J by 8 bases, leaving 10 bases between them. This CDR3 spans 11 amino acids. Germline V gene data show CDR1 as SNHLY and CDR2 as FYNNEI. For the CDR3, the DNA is TGTGCCAGCAGGGACCGGCACGGCTACACCTTC. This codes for CASRDRHGYTF.

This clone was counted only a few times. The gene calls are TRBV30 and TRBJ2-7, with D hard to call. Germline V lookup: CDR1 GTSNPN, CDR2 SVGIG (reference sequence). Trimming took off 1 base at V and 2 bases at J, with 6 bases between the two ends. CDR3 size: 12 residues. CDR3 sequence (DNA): TGTGCCTGGAGTGCGGTGGCCTACGAGCAGTACTTC. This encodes CAWSAVAYEQYF.

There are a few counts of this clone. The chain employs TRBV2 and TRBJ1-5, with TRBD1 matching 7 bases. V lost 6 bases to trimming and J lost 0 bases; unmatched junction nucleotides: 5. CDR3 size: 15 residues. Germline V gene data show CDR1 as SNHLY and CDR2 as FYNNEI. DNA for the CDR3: TGTGCCAGCAGAACCGGGACAGTTAGCAATCAGCCCCAGCATTTT. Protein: CASRTGTVSNQPQHF.

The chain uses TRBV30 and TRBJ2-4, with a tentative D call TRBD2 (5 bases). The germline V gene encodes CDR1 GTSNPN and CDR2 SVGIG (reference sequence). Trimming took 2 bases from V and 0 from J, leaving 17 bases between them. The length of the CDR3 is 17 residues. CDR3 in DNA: TGTGCCTGGAGTCCTACAGCGGACCCACTAGCCAAAAACATTCAGTACTTC. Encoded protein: CAWSPTADPLAKNIQYF.

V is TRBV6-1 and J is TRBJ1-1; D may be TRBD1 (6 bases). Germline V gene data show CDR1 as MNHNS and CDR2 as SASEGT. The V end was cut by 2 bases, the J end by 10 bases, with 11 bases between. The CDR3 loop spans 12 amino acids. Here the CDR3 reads CASSERGGRAFF. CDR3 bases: TGTGCCAGCAGTGAAAGGGGGGGTAGAGCTTTCTTT.

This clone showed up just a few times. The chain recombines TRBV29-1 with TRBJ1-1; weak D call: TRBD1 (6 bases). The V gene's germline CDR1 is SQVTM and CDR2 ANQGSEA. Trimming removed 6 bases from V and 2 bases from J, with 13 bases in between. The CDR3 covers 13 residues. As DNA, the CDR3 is TGCAGCGTATCCAGGGGTCTTAACACTGAAGCTTTCTTT. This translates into CSVSRGLNTEAFF.

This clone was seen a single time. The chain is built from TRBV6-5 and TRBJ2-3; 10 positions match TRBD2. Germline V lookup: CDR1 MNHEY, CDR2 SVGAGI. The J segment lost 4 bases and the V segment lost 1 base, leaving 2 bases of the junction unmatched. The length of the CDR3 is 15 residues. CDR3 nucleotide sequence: TGTGCCAGCAGTTACTTTGGACTAGCGGCAGATACGCAGTATTTT. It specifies CASSYFGLAADTQYF.

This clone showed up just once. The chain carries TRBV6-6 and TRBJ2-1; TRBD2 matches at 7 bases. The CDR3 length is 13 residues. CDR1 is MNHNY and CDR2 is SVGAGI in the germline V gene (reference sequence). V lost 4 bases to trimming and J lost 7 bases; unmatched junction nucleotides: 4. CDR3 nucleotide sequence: TGTGCCAGCAGTTTTAGCGGGTTGAATGAGCAGTTCTTC. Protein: CASSFSGLNEQFF.

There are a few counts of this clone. This chain's CDR3 is CASSFTTESGELFF. The CDR3 region has the DNA TGTGCCAGCAGCTTCACGACAGAATCCGGGGAGCTGTTTTTT. The rearrangement uses TRBV7-9 and TRBJ2-2, with D possibly matching TRBD1 (5 bases). V gave up 3 bases and J gave up 6 bases, with 11 bases separating them. Germline-derived CDR1 and CDR2 are SEHNR and FQNEAQ (reference sequence). This CDR3 region has 14 residues. The full variable domain, rest sourced from reference TRBV7-9 and TRBJ2-2, is DTGVSQNPRHKITKRGQNVTFRCDPISEHNRLYWYRQTLGQGPEFLTYFQNEAQLEKSRLLSDRFSAERPKGSFSTLEIQRTEQGDSAMYLCASSFTTESGELFFGEGSRLTVL.

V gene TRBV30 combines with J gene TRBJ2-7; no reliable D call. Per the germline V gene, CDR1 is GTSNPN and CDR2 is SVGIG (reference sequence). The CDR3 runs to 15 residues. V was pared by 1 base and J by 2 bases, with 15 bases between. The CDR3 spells CAWSAPEEYAYEQYF. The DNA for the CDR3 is TGTGCCTGGAGTGCCCCAGAAGAATACGCCTACGAGCAGTACTTC.

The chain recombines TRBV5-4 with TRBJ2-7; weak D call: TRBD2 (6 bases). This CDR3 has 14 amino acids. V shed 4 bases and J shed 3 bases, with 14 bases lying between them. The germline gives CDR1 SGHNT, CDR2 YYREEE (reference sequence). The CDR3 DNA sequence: TGTGCCAGCAGCCAAGGAGGGCCTGGCTACGAGCAGTACTTC. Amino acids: CASSQGGPGYEQYF.

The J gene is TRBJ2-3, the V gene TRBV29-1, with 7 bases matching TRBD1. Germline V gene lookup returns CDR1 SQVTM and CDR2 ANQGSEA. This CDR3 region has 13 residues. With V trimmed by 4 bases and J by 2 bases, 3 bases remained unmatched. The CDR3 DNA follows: TGCAGCGTTGCCGGACAGGACACAGATACGCAGTATTTT. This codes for CSVAGQDTDTQYF.